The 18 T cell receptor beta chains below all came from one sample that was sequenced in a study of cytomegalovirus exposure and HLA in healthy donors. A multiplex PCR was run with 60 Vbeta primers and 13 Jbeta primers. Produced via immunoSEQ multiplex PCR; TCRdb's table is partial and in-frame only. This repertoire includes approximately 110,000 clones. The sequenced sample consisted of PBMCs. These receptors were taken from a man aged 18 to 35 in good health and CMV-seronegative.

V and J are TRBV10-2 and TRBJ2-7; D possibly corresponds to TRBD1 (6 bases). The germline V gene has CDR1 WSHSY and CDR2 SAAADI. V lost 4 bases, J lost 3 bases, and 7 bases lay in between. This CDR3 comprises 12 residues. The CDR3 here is CASSGGGYEQYF. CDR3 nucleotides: TGCGCCAGCAGTGGAGGGGGCTACGAGCAGTACTTC.

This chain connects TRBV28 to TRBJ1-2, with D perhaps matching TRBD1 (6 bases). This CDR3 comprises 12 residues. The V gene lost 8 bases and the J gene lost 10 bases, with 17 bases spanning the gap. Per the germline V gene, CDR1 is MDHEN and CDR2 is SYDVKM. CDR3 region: CASAPGQLAYTF. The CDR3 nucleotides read TGTGCCAGCGCCCCGGGACAACTTGCCTACACCTTC.

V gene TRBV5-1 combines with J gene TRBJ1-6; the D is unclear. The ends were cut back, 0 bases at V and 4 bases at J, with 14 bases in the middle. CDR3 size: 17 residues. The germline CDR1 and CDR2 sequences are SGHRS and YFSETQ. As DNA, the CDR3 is TGCGCCAGCAGCTTGGGTCGGGGAGACCAATATAATTCACCCCTCCACTTT. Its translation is CASSLGRGDQYNSPLHF.

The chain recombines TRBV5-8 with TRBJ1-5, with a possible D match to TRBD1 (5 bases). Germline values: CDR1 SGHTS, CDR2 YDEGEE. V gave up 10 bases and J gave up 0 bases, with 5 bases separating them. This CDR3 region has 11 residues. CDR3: CAGASNQPQHF. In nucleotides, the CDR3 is TGTGCCGGGGCTAGCAATCAGCCCCAGCATTTT.

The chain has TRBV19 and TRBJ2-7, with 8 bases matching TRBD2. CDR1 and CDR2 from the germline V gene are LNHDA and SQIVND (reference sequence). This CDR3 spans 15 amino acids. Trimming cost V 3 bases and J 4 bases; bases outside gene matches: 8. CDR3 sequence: CASSITQRETYEQYF. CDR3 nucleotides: TGTGCCAGTAGTATCACCCAGCGGGAGACATACGAGCAGTACTTC.

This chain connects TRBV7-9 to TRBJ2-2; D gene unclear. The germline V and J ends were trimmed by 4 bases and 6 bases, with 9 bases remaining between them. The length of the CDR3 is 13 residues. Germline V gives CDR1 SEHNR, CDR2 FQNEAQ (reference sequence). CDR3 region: CASSSVAAGELFF. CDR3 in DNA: TGTGCCAGCAGCTCCGTCGCGGCCGGGGAGCTGTTTTTT.

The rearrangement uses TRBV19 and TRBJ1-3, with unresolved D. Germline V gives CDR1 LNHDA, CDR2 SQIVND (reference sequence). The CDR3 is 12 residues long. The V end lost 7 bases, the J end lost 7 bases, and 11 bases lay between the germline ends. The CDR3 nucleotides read TGTGCCAGTAATGGAGAACGGAACACCATATATTTT. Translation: CASNGERNTIYF.

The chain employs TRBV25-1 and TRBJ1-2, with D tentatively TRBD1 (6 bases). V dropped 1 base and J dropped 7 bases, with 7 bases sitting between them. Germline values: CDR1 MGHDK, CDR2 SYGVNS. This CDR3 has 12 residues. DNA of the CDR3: TGTGCCAGCAGTGAATTACAGGGTGGCTACACCTTC. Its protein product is CASSELQGGYTF.

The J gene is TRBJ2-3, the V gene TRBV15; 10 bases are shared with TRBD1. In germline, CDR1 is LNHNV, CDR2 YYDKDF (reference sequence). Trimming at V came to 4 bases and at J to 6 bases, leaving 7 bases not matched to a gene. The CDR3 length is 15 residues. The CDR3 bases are TGTGCCACCAGCACCCCGGGACAGGGGACCGATACGCAGTATTTT. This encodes CATSTPGQGTDTQYF.

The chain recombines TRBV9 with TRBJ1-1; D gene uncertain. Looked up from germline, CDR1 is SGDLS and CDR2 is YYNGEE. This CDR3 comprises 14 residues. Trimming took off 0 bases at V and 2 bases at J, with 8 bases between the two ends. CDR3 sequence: CASSVAQSNTEAFF. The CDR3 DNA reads TGTGCCAGCAGCGTAGCACAGAGTAACACTGAAGCTTTCTTT.

DNA for the CDR3: TGTGCCAGCAGTTTCTCCGGGAAAAACACTGAAGCTTTCTTT. The encoded protein is CASSFSGKNTEAFF. The J gene is TRBJ1-1, the V gene TRBV7-9; D not resolved. The CDR3 has 14 amino acids. Trimming pared 6 bases from V and 2 bases from J, leaving 13 bases between. Germline loops: CDR1 SEHNR, CDR2 FQNEAQ (reference sequence).

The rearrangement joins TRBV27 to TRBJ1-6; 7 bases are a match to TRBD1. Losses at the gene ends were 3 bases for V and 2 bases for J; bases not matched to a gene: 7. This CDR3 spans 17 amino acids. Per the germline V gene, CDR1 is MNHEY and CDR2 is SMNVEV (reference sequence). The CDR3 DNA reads TGTGCCAGCAGTTTCACAAGGGGGCGAGCCTATAATTCACCCCTCCACTTT. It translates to CASSFTRGRAYNSPLHF.

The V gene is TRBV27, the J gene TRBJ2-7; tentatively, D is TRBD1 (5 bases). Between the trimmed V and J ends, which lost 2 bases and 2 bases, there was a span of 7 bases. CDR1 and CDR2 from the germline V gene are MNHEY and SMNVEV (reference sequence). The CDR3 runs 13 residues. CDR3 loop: CASSLGRAYEQYF. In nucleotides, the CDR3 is TGTGCCAGCAGTTTAGGCAGGGCCTACGAGCAGTACTTC.

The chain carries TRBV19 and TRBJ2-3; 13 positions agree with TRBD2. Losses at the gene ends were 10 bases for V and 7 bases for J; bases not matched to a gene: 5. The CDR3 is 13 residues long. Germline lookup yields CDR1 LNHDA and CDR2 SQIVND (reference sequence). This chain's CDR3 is CATGTSGTNTQYF. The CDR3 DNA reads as TGTGCCACTGGGACTAGCGGGACAAATACGCAGTATTTT.

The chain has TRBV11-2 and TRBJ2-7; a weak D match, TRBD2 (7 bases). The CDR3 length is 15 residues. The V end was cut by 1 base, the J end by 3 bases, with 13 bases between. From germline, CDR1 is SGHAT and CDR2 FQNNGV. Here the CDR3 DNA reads TGTGCCAGCAGCTTAGCGAAGGGGGGGTACTACGAGCAGTACTTC. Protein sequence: CASSLAKGGYYEQYF.

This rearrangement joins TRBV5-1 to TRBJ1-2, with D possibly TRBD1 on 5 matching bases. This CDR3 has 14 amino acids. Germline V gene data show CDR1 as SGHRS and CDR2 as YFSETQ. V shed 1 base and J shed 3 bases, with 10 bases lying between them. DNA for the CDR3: TGCGCCAGCAGCTTGAATGGACATGACTATGGCTACACCTTC. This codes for CASSLNGHDYGYTF.

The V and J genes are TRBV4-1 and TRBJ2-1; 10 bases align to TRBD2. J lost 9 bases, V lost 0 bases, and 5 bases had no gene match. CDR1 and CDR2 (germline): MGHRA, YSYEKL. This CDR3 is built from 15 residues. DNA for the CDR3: TGCGCCAGCAGCCAAGATGAACTAGCGGGAATTGAGCAGTTCTTC. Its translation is CASSQDELAGIEQFF.

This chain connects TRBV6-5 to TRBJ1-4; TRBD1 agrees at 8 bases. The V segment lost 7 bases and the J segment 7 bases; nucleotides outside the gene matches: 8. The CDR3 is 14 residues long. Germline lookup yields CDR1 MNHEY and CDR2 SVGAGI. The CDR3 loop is CASTSDRGGEKLFF. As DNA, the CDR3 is TGTGCCAGCACCTCCGACAGGGGTGGTGAAAAACTGTTTTTT.